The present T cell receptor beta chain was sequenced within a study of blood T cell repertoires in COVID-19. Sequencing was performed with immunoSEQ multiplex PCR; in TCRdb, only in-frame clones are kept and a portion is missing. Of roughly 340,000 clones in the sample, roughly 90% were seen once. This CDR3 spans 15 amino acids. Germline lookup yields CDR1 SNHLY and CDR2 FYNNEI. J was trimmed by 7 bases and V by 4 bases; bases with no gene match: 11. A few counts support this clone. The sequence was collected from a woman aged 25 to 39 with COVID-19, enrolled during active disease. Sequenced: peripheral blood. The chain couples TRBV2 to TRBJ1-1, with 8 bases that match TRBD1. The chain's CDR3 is CASSVQGARNGEAFF. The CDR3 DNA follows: TGTGCCAGCAGTGTCCAGGGGGCAAGGAATGGTGAAGCTTTCTTT.